These T cell receptor beta chains were read from a single sample in a study of blood T cell repertoires in COVID-19. Clones were sequenced by immunoSEQ multiplex PCR, and TCRdb holds only the in-frame ones, with some missing. The sample holds about 140,000 clones, roughly 81% seen once. Specimen: peripheral blood. The receptor set was obtained from a woman in her forties or fifties with active or convalescent COVID-19. Both conserved end residues are part of each CDR3. D genes are given only for firm matches. Clone size, where shown, is once, few, many, or a class for clones that have expanded.

>TRBV7-9|few|TRBJ2-7|TRBD1
TGTGCCAGCAGCTTACAGGGGGACGAGCAGTACTTC
CASSLQGDEQYF
>TRBV5-5|-|TRBJ2-3|TRBD1
TGTGCCAGCAGCTTGACAGGGGAGAGCACAGATACGCAGTATTTT
CASSLTGESTDTQYF
>TRBV30|-|TRBJ1-1|-
TGTGCCTGGAGACCAGGGAACACTGAAGCTTTCTTT
CAWRPGNTEAFF
>TRBV28|-|TRBJ1-2|-
TGTGCCAGCAGCCCGGGGGGGCTGGGCTATGGCTACACCTTC
CASSPGGLGYGYTF
>TRBV15|-|TRBJ2-3|-
TGTGCCACCAGCGGTTGGGAGGGGGGCGCAGATACGCAGTATTTT
CATSGWEGGADTQYF
>TRBV18|-|TRBJ1-6|TRBD1
TGTGCCAGCTCGCGGGACAGCGCAAATTCACCCCTCCACTTT
CASSRDSANSPLHF
>TRBV6-1|-|TRBJ1-5|-
TGTGCCAGCAGTGAAGCGCGTAGAACAGCCTTCAATCAGCCCCAGCATTTT
CASSEARRTAFNQPQHF
>TRBV6-2/TRBV6-3|few|TRBJ2-7|-
TGTGCCAGCAGCGAAACGGGGGTCCAGTACTTC
CASSETGVQYF
>TRBV2|once|TRBJ1-5|TRBD1
TGTGCCAGCAGTCAGACAGGGGGGGTTTATAGCAATCAGCCCCAGCATTTT
CASSQTGGVYSNQPQHF
>TRBV4-3|-|TRBJ1-5|-
TGCGCCAGCAGCCAAGATCTGGGGGGGCCAGGCAATCAGCCCCAGCATTTT
CASSQDLGGPGNQPQHF
>TRBV9|-|TRBJ2-3|TRBD1
TGTGCCAGCAGCGGGGACGATAGGGGGCGCGGTTCAGATACGCAGTATTTT
CASSGDDRGRGSDTQYF
>TRBV5-1|-|TRBJ2-5|TRBD1
TGCGCCAGCAGCCCCCTGACAGGGGGCATCCAAGAGACCCAGTACTTC
CASSPLTGGIQETQYF
>TRBV2|-|TRBJ2-5|TRBD2
TGTGCCAGCGAAGTTTCTAGCGGGGGGCAAGAGACCCAGTACTTC
CASEVSSGGQETQYF
>TRBV4-2|-|TRBJ1-2|TRBD1
TGTGCCAGCAGCCAAGCACTGGACAGGGGATATGGCTACACCTTC
CASSQALDRGYGYTF
>TRBV7-2|-|TRBJ1-1|-
TGTGCCAGCAGCAAACAGGGTGACACTGAAGCTTTCTTT
CASSKQGDTEAFF
>TRBV19|-|TRBJ2-3|-
TGTGCCAGTAGTATAAAAGGGGGGGGGCCGCCAGATACGCAGTATTTT
CASSIKGGGPPDTQYF
>TRBV7-3|-|TRBJ2-7|TRBD1
TGTGCCAGCAGCTTAGAAGGGACAGGGAAATACGAGCAGTACTTC
CASSLEGTGKYEQYF
>TRBV7-2|few|TRBJ2-2|TRBD1
TGTGCCAGCAGCTTAAGGACAGGGGGCACCGGGGAGCTGTTTTTT
CASSLRTGGTGELFF
>TRBV7-2|-|TRBJ2-1|-
TGTGCCAGCAGCCCCGGGCGGCGGGCTCTCTACAATGAGCAGTTCTTC
CASSPGRRALYNEQFF
>TRBV7-3|-|TRBJ2-1|-
TGTGCCAGCAGCCCTACAGGGACACAATATGATGAGCAGTTCTTC
CASSPTGTQYDEQFF
>TRBV6-1|few|TRBJ2-7|-
TGTGCCAGCAGTGAGCAGGTACGGCAGTACTTC
CASSEQVRQYF
>TRBV7-8|-|TRBJ2-5|TRBD1
TGTGCCAGCAGCGCGGACAGGGGGATACAAGAGACCCAGTACTTC
CASSADRGIQETQYF
>TRBV7-8|few|TRBJ2-5|TRBD1
TGTGCCAGCAGCGGGACAGGTAAAGGGACCCAAGAGACCCAGTACTTC
CASSGTGKGTQETQYF
>TRBV27|-|TRBJ1-3|-
TGTGCCAGCAGTTTAAACTATCGGGCAGGGGCTGGAAACACCATATATTTT
CASSLNYRAGAGNTIYF
>TRBV7-8|-|TRBJ1-5|-
TGTGCCAGCAGCTTAGTAGGGGTAGGGCAGCCCCAGCATTTT
CASSLVGVGQPQHF
>TRBV3-1/TRBV3-2|-|TRBJ1-3|TRBD1
TGTGCCAGCTCTAGGGACAGGGCCGGAAACACCATATATTTT
CASSRDRAGNTIYF
>TRBV7-9|-|TRBJ1-2|TRBD1
TGTGCCAGCAGCTTAGGGGCCAGGGGGGTCTATGGCTACACCTTC
CASSLGARGVYGYTF
>TRBV7-2|-|TRBJ1-6|-
TGTGCCAGCAGCCCCCTCGGTGAAGTGAATTCACCCCTCCACTTT
CASSPLGEVNSPLHF
>TRBV5-4|-|TRBJ2-3|TRBD2
TGTGCCAGCGGCGGGAGGGCCCCAGATACGCAGTATTTT
CASGGRAPDTQYF
>TRBV30|-|TRBJ2-5|-
TGTGCCTGGAGTGTAGGGCAGGGACTGGAGACCCAGTACTTC
CAWSVGQGLETQYF
>TRBV10-3|-|TRBJ1-2|TRBD1
TGTGCCATCAGTGAGTCGGCGGGACAGCTTAACTATGGCTACACCTTC
CAISESAGQLNYGYTF
>TRBV30|-|TRBJ1-2|TRBD1
TGTGCCTGGAGCCTGCAGACAGGGGGCTATGGCTACACCTTC
CAWSLQTGGYGYTF
>TRBV19|-|TRBJ1-5|TRBD1
TGTGCCAGTAGTACCAGGGGGACGATCAATCAGCCCCAGCATTTT
CASSTRGTINQPQHF
>TRBV29-1|-|TRBJ2-1|TRBD1
TGCAGCGTGTGCAGGGGGCACAATGAGCAGTTCTTC
CSVCRGHNEQFF
>TRBV6-5|-|TRBJ2-1|-
TGTGCCAGCACCTCAACAGGGATCAATGAGCAGTTCTTC
CASTSTGINEQFF
>TRBV30|-|TRBJ1-6|-
TGTGCCTGGGCCCCCTGGGAGGCCAAGGGGAATTCACCCCTCCACTTT
CAWAPWEAKGNSPLHF
>TRBV30|-|TRBJ2-3|TRBD2
TGTGCCTGGAAGGGACTAGCGGGGAGCACAGATACGCAGTATTTT
CAWKGLAGSTDTQYF
>TRBV6-5|-|TRBJ1-1|-
TGTGCCAGCAGTTACTCGAACAGGCTGAACACTGAAGCTTTCTTT
CASSYSNRLNTEAFF
>TRBV27|-|TRBJ2-1|TRBD2
TGTGCCAGCAGTCCCGGGACTAGCGGGGGAAATGAGCAGTTCTTC
CASSPGTSGGNEQFF
>TRBV28|few|TRBJ1-1|-
TGTGCCAGCAGACCCATGGCGAACACTGAAGCTTTCTTT
CASRPMANTEAFF
>TRBV28|-|TRBJ2-7|-
TGTGCCAGCAGTTTATGGGACAGCTACTCCTACGAGCAGTACTTC
CASSLWDSYSYEQYF
>TRBV15|-|TRBJ1-2|TRBD1
TGTGCCACCAGCAGAGACAAGCAGGGGGCGGCCTCCTATGGCTACACCTTC
CATSRDKQGAASYGYTF
>TRBV12-1|few|TRBJ2-1|-
TGTGCCAGCATTTCCGGGACAGGGGTTCTCAGGGAGCAGTTCTTC
CASISGTGVLREQFF
>TRBV19|-|TRBJ1-1|-
TGTGCCAGTAGTATAGATCGTAAAGGGGCCGGAGCTTTCTTT
CASSIDRKGAGAFF
>TRBV7-2|once|TRBJ1-2|-
TGTGCCAGCAGCTCCCGGGACATGAGAGGCTACACCTTC
CASSSRDMRGYTF
>TRBV11-2|-|TRBJ2-6|-
TGTGCCAGCAGCTTAGGTCCCCAGAACTCTGGGGCCAACGTCCTGACTTTC
CASSLGPQNSGANVLTF
>TRBV28|-|TRBJ1-3|-
TGTGCCAGCAGTTCAGGCTTAAACACCATATATTTT
CASSSGLNTIYF